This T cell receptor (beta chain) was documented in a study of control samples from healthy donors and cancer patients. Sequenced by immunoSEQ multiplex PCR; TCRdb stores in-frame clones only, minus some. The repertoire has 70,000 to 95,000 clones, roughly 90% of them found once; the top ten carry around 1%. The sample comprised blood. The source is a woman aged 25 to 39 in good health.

CDR3 coding DNA: TGTGCCAGTAGTACGACCTCAGGGGGCGAAAATTCACCCCTCCACTTT. Translated: CASSTTSGGENSPLHF. The chain links TRBV19 to TRBJ1-6; 8 nucleotides align to TRBD1. The length of the CDR3 is 16 residues. Germline CDR1 LNHDA, CDR2 SQIVND (reference sequence). Losses at the gene ends were 4 bases for V and 7 bases for J; bases not matched to a gene: 9.